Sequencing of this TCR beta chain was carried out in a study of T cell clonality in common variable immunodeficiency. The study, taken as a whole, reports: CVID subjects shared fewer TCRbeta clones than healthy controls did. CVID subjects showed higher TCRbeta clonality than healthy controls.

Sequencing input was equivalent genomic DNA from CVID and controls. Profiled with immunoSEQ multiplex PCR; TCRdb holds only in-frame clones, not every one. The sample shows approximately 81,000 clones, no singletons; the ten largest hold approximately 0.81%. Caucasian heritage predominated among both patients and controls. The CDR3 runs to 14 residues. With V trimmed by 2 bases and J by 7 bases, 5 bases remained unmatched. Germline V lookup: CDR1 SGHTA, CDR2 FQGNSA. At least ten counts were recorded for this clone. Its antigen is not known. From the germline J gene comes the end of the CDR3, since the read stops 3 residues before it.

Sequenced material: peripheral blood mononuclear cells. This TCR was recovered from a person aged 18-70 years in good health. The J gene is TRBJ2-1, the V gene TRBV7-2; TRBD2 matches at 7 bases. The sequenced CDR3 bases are TGTGCCAGCAGCTTAATGGGGCGGGGGAATGAG. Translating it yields CASSLMGRGNE. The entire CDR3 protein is CASSLMGRGNEQFF.